The sequence of this T cell receptor beta chain was determined in a study of T cells in localized non-small cell lung cancer. Trimming shortened V by 3 bases and J by 4 bases, and 15 bases separated the two germline ends. This CDR3 is built from 15 residues. CDR1 SGHNT and CDR2 YENEEA come from the germline V gene. General study findings and limits: Analysis by sequencing included only one tumor region, so heterogeneity remains possible. The appearance of a median roughly 58 of the top 100 tumor clones was seen in adjacent lung. The greatest T cell clonality was found in uninvolved adjacent lung (higher than in tumor).

Relative to its sample, this clone is medium-sized (0.01 to 0.1%). Its antigen is unknown. Some clones are missing from TCRdb's copy, which holds only in-frame ones; the method was immunoSEQ multiplex PCR. Among more than 1,100 clones, roughly 23% were seen once, and the ten largest hold over 10%. The clonotype originates from a male donor at least 60 years old with stage I squamous cell lung carcinoma. The rearrangement links TRBV11-3 to TRBJ2-5; no firm D call. The sample consisted of lung tumor tissue, taken before any cancer treatment. The CDR3 sequence: CASSLFMGLGETQYF. The CDR3, as DNA: TGTGCCAGCAGCTTGTTTATGGGCCTAGGAGAGACCCAGTACTTC.